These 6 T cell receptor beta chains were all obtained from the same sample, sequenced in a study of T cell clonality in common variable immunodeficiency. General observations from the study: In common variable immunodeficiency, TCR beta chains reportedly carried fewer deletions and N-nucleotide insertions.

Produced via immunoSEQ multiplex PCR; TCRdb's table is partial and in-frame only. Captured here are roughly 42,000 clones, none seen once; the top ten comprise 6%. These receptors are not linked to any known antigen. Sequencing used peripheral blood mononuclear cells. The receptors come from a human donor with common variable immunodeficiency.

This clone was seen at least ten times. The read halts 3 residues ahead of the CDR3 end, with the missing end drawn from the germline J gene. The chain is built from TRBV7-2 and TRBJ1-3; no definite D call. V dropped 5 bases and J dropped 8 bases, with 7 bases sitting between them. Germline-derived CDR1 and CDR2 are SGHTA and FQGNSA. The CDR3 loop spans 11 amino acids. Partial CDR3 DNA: TGTGCCAGCAGCCAGAGTTACACC. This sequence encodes CASSQSYT. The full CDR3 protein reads CASSQSYTIYF.

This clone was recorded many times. CDR3 protein: CASSYEPVSSYEQYF. Partial CDR3 DNA: TGTGCCAGCAGTTACGAGCCTGTGAGCTCCTACGAG. The chain carries TRBV6-2 or TRBV6-3 and TRBJ2-7; unclear D gene. The CDR3 end is not reached by the read, which stops 3 residues before it; the germline J gene fills it in. CDR3 length: 15 amino acids. Per germline, CDR1 MNHEY and CDR2 SVGEGT. The V end lost 2 bases, the J end lost 0 bases, and 11 bases lay between the germline ends.

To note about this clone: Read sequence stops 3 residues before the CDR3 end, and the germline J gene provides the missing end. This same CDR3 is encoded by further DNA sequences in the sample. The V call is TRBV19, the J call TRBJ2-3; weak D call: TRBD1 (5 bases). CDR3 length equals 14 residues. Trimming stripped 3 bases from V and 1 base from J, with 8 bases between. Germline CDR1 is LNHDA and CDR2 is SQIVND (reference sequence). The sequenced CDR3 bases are TGTGCCAGTAGTATTGACAGAGGCACAGATACG. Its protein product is CASSIDRGTDT. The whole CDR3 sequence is CASSIDRGTDTQYF.

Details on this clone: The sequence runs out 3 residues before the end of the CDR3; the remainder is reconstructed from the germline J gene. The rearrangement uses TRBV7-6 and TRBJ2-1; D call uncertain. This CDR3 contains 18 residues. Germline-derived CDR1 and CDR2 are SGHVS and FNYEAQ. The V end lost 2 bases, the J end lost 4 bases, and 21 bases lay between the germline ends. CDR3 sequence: CASSLLGMVHRNYNEQFF. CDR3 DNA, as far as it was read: TGTGCCAGCAGCTTACTTGGAATGGTACACAGAAATTACAATGAG.

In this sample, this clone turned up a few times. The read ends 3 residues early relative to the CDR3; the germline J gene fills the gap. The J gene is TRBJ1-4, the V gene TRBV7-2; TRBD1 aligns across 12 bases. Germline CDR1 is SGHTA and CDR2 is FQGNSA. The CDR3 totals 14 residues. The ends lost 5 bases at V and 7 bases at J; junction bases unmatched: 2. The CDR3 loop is CASSRDRGPEKLFF. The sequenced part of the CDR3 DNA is TGTGCCAGCAGCCGGGACAGGGGGCCTGAAAAA.

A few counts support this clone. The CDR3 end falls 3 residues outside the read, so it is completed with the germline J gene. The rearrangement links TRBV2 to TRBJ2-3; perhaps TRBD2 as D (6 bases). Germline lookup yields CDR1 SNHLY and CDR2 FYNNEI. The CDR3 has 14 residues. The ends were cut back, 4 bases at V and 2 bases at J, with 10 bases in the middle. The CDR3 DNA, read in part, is TGTGCCAGCAGTGCTGGACTATACACAGATACG. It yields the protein CASSAGLYTDT. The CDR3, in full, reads CASSAGLYTDTQYF.